Listed below are T cell receptor beta chains from one sample, sequenced in a study of blood T cell repertoires in COVID-19. Clones were sequenced by immunoSEQ multiplex PCR, and TCRdb holds only the in-frame ones, with some missing. The table includes approximately 77,000 clones, 70% to 90% detected once. Sequenced sample: peripheral blood. These receptor sequences come from a young man with acute or convalescent COVID-19. CDR3s include the opening cysteine and the closing phenylalanine or tryptophan. The D gene is left open where the match is weak. For some rows the clone size is stated as once, few or many, or as a class when expanded; others skip it.

d_call clone_size j_call v_call cdr3_nt cdr3_aa
- - TRBJ2-7 TRBV5-1 TGCGCCAGCAGCTTGGATGCCTATTACTTC CASSLDAYYF
- - TRBJ1-5 TRBV11-2 TGTGCCAGCAGCCTAGGAGTGGTTAGCAATCAGCCCCAGCATTTT CASSLGVVSNQPQHF
TRBD1 - TRBJ2-1 TRBV5-1 TGCGCCAGCAGCTTGTTAGCCGGGACAGACAATGAGCAGTTCTTC CASSLLAGTDNEQFF
- - TRBJ1-1 TRBV18 TGTGCCAGCTCGAGGTCCGGGAACACTGAAGCTTTCTTT CASSRSGNTEAFF
- - TRBJ1-2 TRBV3-1/TRBV3-2 TGTGCCAGCAGCCAAGATCCACAGGCAGGCTATGGCTACACCTTC CASSQDPQAGYGYTF
TRBD2 - TRBJ2-5 TRBV9 TGTGCCAGCAGCAGCAGATCCGGGACTAGCGGTTACCAAGAGACCCAGTACTTC CASSSRSGTSGYQETQYF
- few TRBJ1-5 TRBV7-2 TGTGCCAGCAGCCCAAGGGAGGATCAGCCCCAGCATTTT CASSPREDQPQHF
TRBD1 - TRBJ2-5 TRBV6-1 TGTGCCAGCAGGGAACTACCGGGACAGGGTATCGAGACCCAGTACTTC CASRELPGQGIETQYF
- - TRBJ1-2 TRBV3-1/TRBV3-2 TGTGCCAGCAGCCTCCAGGGGTATGGCTACACCTTC CASSLQGYGYTF
TRBD1 - TRBJ1-2 TRBV18 TGTGCCAGCTCACCACAGAACAGGGGCACCGATGGCTACACCTTC CASSPQNRGTDGYTF
- - TRBJ2-3 TRBV24-1 TGTGCCACCAGTTCCCAGGTGTCTAGCACAGATACGCAGTATTTT CATSSQVSSTDTQYF
- - TRBJ1-5 TRBV19 TGTGCCAGTATGGGGGGGAGAGGGCCCCAGCATTTT CASMGGRGPQHF
- once TRBJ2-2 TRBV6-4 TGTGCCAGCAGCCAGAACCTAGAAGGCGGGGAGCTGTTTTTT CASSQNLEGGELFF
- - TRBJ1-2 TRBV4-1 TGCGCCAGCAGCCAAGAGCTCGGGGAGAGTTATGGCTACACCTTC CASSQELGESYGYTF
TRBD1 - TRBJ1-2 TRBV5-1 TGCGCCAGCAGCTTGGGGACAGGGTTTGGCGGCTACACCTTC CASSLGTGFGGYTF
- - TRBJ1-1 TRBV5-1 TGCGCCAGCAGCTTCGACAGTACGAACACTGAAGCTTTCTTT CASSFDSTNTEAFF
- - TRBJ2-2 TRBV7-2 TGTGCCAGCAGCTTTGATTATCAGGGGGAGCTGTTTTTT CASSFDYQGELFF
TRBD1 many TRBJ1-3 TRBV9 TGTGCCAGCAGCGTAAGACCCAACAGGGGTCTTGGAAACACCATATATTTT CASSVRPNRGLGNTIYF
TRBD1 - TRBJ2-5 TRBV7-8 TGTGCCAGCAGCTTTGGACAGGAAGAGACCCAGTACTTC CASSFGQEETQYF
TRBD1 - TRBJ1-2 TRBV18 TGTGCCAGCTCACCATCCGGGACAGGAGCTACTAACTATGGCTACACCTTC CASSPSGTGATNYGYTF
TRBD2 - TRBJ2-2 TRBV27 TGTGCCAGCAGTCCTTCAAGGGGAGGGAGAGCCGGGGAGCTGTTTTTT CASSPSRGGRAGELFF
- - TRBJ2-5 TRBV18 TGTGCCAGCTCACCGACTAGGGAGGTGAAGACCCAGTACTTC CASSPTREVKTQYF
- once TRBJ2-7 TRBV6-2/TRBV6-3 TGTGCCAGCAGTTATTCCCCCGGAGGGAGCTCCTACGAGCAGTACTTC CASSYSPGGSSYEQYF
- - TRBJ1-6 TRBV3-1/TRBV3-2 TGTGCCAGCAGCCAAGGAGAGAACTATAATTCACCCCTCCACTTT CASSQGENYNSPLHF
TRBD1 - TRBJ2-7 TRBV6-5 TGTGCCAGCACCCCACAGGGGGCCCACGAGCAGTACTTC CASTPQGAHEQYF
- - TRBJ1-6 TRBV28 TGTGCCAGCAGTTCCGGGGGGCGATCACCCCTCCACTTT CASSSGGRSPLHF
TRBD2 - TRBJ2-2 TRBV27 TGTGCCAGCAGGGCTCGGGAGGCGAGGGAGCTGTTTTTT CASRAREARELFF
- - TRBJ2-5 TRBV3-1/TRBV3-2 TGTGCCAGCAGCCAAGGTAATGTCGAGACCCAGTACTTC CASSQGNVETQYF
- - TRBJ1-3 TRBV20-1 TGCAGTGCTAGTCCAGGGGAGATAAACACCATATATTTT CSASPGEINTIYF
TRBD2 - TRBJ2-3 TRBV6-4 TGTGCCAGCAGTGACTCTCATGAGGGAGGGTTCGTAGATACGCAGTATTTT CASSDSHEGGFVDTQYF
TRBD1 - TRBJ1-2 TRBV24-1 TGTGCCACCAGTGACTACGGACAGGGTGGTGGCTACACCTTC CATSDYGQGGGYTF
TRBD1 - TRBJ1-5 TRBV2 TGTGCCAGCAGTGAAAGACAGGGGTTTGGTCAGCCCCAGCATTTT CASSERQGFGQPQHF
- - TRBJ2-5 TRBV11-3 TGTGCCAGCAGCTTAGTTTGGGGCCTCGGGGAGACCCAGTACTTC CASSLVWGLGETQYF
TRBD1 few TRBJ2-2 TRBV7-9 TGTGCCAGCAGCCCGGACAGGGGGGCCGGGGAGCTGTTTTTT CASSPDRGAGELFF
- - TRBJ1-2 TRBV10-3 TGTGCCATCAGTGAGCCTCAGGGTCTCTCCGGGGGCTATGGCTACACCTTC CAISEPQGLSGGYGYTF
- - TRBJ2-3 TRBV9 TGTGCCAGCAGCGTACGACAGAACACAGATACGCAGTATTTT CASSVRQNTDTQYF
- - TRBJ2-3 TRBV5-1 TGCGCCAGCAGCTTAGGGAGTGGCACAGATACGCAGTATTTT CASSLGSGTDTQYF
TRBD1 - TRBJ1-1 TRBV9 TGTGCCAGCAGCATGGGACAGATAAATTCTGAAGCTTTCTTT CASSMGQINSEAFF
TRBD2 once TRBJ2-7 TRBV27 TGTGCCAGCAGTCCCCGGGCTAGCGGGTCCCTCGAGCAGTACTTC CASSPRASGSLEQYF
TRBD1 - TRBJ2-1 TRBV24-1 TGTGCCACCAGTGATTCCCGACAGGGGGCCGATGAGCAGTTCTTC CATSDSRQGADEQFF
TRBD1 - TRBJ1-2 TRBV5-4 TGTGCCAGCAGTACCGGGACAGGGGGCAGAAACTATGGCTACACCTTC CASSTGTGGRNYGYTF
TRBD2 - TRBJ2-7 TRBV30 TGTGCCTGGAGTGACTGGGGGCTAGCGGGGCGACACGAGCAGTACTTC CAWSDWGLAGRHEQYF
TRBD1 - TRBJ1-1 TRBV18 TGTGCCAGCTCAGGAACACAGGGGTCACACACTGAAGCTTTCTTT CASSGTQGSHTEAFF
TRBD1 - TRBJ1-1 TRBV3-1/TRBV3-2 TGTGCCAGCAGCCAAGATTGGACAGGGTTCACTGAAGCTTTCTTT CASSQDWTGFTEAFF
- - TRBJ1-3 TRBV5-1 TGCGCCAGCAGCTTGGGAGGCGGAGGAAACACCATATATTTT CASSLGGGGNTIYF
- - TRBJ1-6 TRBV5-8 TGTGCCAGCAGCCACACTGTCCTTACAACAGGAGCTTCCTATAATTCACCCCTCCACTTT CASSHTVLTTGASYNSPLHF
- few TRBJ1-5 TRBV6-2/TRBV6-3 TGTGCCAGCAGTTACTCCTCTTATAATCAGCCCCAGCATTTT CASSYSSYNQPQHF
TRBD2 - TRBJ2-5 TRBV6-5 TGTGCCAGCAGTTCCTATACTAGCGATGGGGGAGAGACCCAGTACTTC CASSSYTSDGGETQYF
- - TRBJ1-2 TRBV5-4 TGTGCCAGCAGCTTGAACTCTAACTATGGCTACACCTTC CASSLNSNYGYTF
- - TRBJ2-2 TRBV2 TGTGCCAGCAGTTTTACGCGGGTTAACACCGGGGAGCTGTTTTTT CASSFTRVNTGELFF
- - TRBJ2-6 TRBV29-1 TGCAGCGTCCCAGGGGACTCTGGGGCCAACGTCCTGACTTTC CSVPGDSGANVLTF
- - TRBJ1-2 TRBV15 TGTGCCACCAGCAGAGTGGCCAGGGCCAACTATGGCTACACCTTC CATSRVARANYGYTF
- - TRBJ2-1 TRBV6-5 TGTGCCAGCAGCGCGAGGAGTTACAATGAGCAGTTCTTC CASSARSYNEQFF
- few TRBJ1-1 TRBV14 TGTGCCAGCAGCCAAGCCGGGTTTGGAGCTTTCTTT CASSQAGFGAFF
- - TRBJ2-1 TRBV24-1 TGTGCCACCAGTGATTTTCTCGGTGGCTACAATGAGCAGTTCTTC CATSDFLGGYNEQFF